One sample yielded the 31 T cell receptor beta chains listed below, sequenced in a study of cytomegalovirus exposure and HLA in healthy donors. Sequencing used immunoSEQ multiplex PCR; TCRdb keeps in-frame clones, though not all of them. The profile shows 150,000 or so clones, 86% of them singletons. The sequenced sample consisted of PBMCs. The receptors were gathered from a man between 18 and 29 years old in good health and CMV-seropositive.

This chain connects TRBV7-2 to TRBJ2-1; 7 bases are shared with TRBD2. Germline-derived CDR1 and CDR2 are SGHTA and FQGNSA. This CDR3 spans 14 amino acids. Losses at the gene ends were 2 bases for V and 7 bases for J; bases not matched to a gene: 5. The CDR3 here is CASSLLGGGNEQFF. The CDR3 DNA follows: TGTGCCAGCAGCTTATTGGGGGGAGGGAATGAGCAGTTCTTC.

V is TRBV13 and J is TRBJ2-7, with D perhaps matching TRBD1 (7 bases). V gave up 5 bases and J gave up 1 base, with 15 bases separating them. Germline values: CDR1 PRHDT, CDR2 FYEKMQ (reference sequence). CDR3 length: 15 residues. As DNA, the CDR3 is TGTGCCAGCAGCGCGGGACAGCCGACTTCCTACGAGCAGTACTTC. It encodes CASSAGQPTSYEQYF.

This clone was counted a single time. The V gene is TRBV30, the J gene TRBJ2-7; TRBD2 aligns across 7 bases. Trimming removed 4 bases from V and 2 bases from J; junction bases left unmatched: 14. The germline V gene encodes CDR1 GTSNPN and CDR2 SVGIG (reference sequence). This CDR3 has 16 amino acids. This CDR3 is CAWTSTASGLTYEQYF. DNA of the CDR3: TGTGCCTGGACCAGTACGGCTAGCGGACTCACCTACGAGCAGTACTTC. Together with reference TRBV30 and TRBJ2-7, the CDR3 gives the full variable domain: SQTIHQWPATLVQPVGSPLSLECTVEGTSNPNLYWYRQAAGRGLQLLFYSVGIGQISSEVPQNLSASRPQDRQFILSSKKLLLSDSGFYLCAWTSTASGLTYEQYFGPGTRLTVT.

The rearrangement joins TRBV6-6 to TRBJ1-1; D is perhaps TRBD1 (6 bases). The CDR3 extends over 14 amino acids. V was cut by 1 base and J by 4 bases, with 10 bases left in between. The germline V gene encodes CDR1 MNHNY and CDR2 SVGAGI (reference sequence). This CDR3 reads CASSYLEQGTEAFF. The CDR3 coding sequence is TGTGCCAGCAGTTACTTAGAACAGGGCACTGAAGCTTTCTTT.

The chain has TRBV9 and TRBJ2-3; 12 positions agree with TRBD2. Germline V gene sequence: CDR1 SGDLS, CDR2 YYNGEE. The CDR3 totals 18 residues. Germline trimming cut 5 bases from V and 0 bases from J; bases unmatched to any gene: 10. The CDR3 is CASSTSGGPPVSTDTQYF. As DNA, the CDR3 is TGTGCCAGCAGTACTAGCGGGGGGCCCCCTGTTAGCACAGATACGCAGTATTTT.

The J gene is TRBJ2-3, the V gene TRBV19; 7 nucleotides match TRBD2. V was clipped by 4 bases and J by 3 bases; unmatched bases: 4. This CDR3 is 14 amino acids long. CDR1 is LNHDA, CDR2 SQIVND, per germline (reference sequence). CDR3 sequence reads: CASSKAGATDTQYF. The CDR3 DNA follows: TGTGCCAGTAGTAAGGCGGGAGCAACAGATACGCAGTATTTT.

CDR3 sequence (DNA): TGTGCCAGCAGTTTAGGCGGAGGACCAGGCAGCGGCTACACCTTC. This translates into CASSLGGGPGSGYTF. V and J are TRBV27 and TRBJ1-2; D unclear. V dropped 2 bases and J dropped 8 bases, with 18 bases sitting between them. Germline loops: CDR1 MNHEY, CDR2 SMNVEV (reference sequence). The CDR3 is 15 residues long.

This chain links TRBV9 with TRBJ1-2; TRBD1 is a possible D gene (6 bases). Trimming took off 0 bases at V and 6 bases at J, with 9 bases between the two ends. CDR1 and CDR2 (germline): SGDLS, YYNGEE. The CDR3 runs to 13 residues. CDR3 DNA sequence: TGTGCCAGCAGCGTAGTAGGGGGAGATGGCTACACCTTC. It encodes CASSVVGGDGYTF.

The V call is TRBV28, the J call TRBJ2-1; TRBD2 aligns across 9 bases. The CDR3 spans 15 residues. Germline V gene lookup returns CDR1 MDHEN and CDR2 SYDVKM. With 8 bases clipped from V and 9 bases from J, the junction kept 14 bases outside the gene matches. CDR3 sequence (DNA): TGTGCCAGCCGAAAATCGGGACTAGCCATTGCTGAGCAGTTCTTC. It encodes CASRKSGLAIAEQFF.

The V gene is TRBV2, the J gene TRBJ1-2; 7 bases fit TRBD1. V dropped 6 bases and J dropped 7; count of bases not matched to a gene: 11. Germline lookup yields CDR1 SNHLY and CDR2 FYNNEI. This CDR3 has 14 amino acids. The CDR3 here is CASSPREGAVGYTF. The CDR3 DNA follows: TGTGCCAGCAGCCCCCGTGAGGGGGCGGTTGGCTACACCTTC.

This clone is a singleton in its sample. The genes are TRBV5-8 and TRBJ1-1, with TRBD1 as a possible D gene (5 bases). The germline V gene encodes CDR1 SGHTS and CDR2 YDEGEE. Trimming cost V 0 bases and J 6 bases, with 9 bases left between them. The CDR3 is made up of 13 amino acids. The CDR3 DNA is TGTGCCAGCAGCTTGGAGCAGGGCCCTGAAGCTTTCTTT. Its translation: CASSLEQGPEAFF.

CDR3 sequence (DNA): TGTGCCACCAGCAGACGTAAAGAGACCCAGTACTTC. Amino acids: CATSRRKETQYF. The chain links TRBV15 to TRBJ2-5; D call uncertain. This CDR3 spans 12 amino acids. Germline CDR1 and CDR2: LNHNV and YYDKDF (reference sequence). V lost 2 bases to trimming and J lost 3 bases, with 4 bases between them.

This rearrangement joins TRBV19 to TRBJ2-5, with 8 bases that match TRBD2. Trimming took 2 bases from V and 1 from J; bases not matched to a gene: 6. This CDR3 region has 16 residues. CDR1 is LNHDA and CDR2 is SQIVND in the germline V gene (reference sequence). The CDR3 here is CASSIFSGAIQETQYF. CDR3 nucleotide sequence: TGTGCCAGTAGTATATTTAGCGGGGCAATCCAAGAGACCCAGTACTTC.

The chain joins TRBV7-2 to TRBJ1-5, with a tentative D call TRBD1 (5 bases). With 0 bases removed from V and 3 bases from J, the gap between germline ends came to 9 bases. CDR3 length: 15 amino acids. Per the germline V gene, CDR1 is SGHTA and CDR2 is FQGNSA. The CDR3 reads CASSLALGVNQPQHF. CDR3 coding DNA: TGTGCCAGCAGCTTAGCGCTAGGGGTCAATCAGCCCCAGCATTTT.

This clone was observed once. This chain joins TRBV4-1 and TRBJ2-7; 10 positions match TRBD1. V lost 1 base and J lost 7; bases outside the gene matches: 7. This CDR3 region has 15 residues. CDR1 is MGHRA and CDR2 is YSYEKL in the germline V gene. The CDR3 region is CASSQGDRGRKEQYF. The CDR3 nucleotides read TGCGCCAGCAGCCAAGGTGACAGGGGGCGCAAGGAGCAGTACTTC.

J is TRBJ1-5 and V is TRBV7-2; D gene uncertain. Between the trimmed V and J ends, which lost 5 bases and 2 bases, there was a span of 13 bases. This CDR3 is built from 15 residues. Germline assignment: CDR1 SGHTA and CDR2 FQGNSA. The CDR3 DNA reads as TGTGCCAGCAGCCCAGGCGGGATAGGCAATCAGCCCCAGCATTTT. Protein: CASSPGGIGNQPQHF. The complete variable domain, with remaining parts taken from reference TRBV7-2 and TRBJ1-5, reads GAGVSQSPSNKVTEKGKDVELRCDPISGHTALYWYRQSLGQGLEFLIYFQGNSAPDKSGLPSDRFSAERTGGSVSTLTIQRTQQEDSAVYLCASSPGGIGNQPQHFGDGTRLSIL.

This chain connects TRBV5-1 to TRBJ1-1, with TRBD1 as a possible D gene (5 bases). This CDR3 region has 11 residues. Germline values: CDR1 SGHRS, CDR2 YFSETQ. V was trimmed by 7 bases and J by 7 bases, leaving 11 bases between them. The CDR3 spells CASQIGGEAFF. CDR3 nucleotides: TGCGCCAGCCAAATCGGGGGTGAAGCTTTCTTT.

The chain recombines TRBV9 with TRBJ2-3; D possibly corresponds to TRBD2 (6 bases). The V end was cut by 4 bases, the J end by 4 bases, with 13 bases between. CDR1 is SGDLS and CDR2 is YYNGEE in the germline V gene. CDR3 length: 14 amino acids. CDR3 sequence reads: CASSLTSGADTQYF. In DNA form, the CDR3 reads TGTGCCAGCAGCCTCACGTCGGGAGCAGATACGCAGTATTTT.

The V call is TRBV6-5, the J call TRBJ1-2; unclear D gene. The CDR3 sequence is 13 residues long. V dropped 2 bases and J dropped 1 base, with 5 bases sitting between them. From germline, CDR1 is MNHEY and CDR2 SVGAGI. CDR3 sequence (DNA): TGTGCCAGCAGTTACGGCCATAACTATGGCTACACCTTC. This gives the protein CASSYGHNYGYTF.

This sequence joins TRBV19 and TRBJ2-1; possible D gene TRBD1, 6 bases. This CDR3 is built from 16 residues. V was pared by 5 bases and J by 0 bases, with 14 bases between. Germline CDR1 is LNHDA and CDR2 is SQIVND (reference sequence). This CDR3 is CASSSTGPRSYNEQFF. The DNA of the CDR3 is TGTGCCAGTAGTTCGACAGGACCCCGCTCCTACAATGAGCAGTTCTTC.

The CDR3 protein is CASSLVAGGNEQFF. The CDR3 nucleotides read TGCGCCAGCAGCTTGGTAGCGGGGGGCAATGAGCAGTTCTTC. The rearrangement uses TRBV5-1 and TRBJ2-1; TRBD2 agrees at 10 bases. Germline V gene lookup returns CDR1 SGHRS and CDR2 YFSETQ. V lost 0 bases to trimming and J lost 6 bases; unmatched junction nucleotides: 0. The length of the CDR3 is 14 residues. Looking up the rest from reference TRBV5-1 and TRBJ2-1 gives the full variable domain: KAGVTQTPRYLIKTRGQQVTLSCSPISGHRSVSWYQQTPGQGLQFLFEYFSETQRNKGNFPGRFSGRQFSNSRSEMNVSTLELGDSALYLCASSLVAGGNEQFFGPGTRLTVL.

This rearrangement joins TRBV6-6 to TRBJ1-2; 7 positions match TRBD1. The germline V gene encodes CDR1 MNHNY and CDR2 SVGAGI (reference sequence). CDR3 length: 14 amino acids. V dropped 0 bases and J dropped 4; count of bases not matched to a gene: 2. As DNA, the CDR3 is TGTGCCAGCAGTTACTCGGGACAGATCTATGGCTACACCTTC. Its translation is CASSYSGQIYGYTF.

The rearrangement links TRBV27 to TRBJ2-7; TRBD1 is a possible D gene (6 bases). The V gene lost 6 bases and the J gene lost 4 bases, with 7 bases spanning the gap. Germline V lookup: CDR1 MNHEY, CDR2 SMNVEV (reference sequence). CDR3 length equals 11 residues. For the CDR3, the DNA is TGTGCCAGCAGACAGGGTTACGAGCAGTACTTC. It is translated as CASRQGYEQYF.

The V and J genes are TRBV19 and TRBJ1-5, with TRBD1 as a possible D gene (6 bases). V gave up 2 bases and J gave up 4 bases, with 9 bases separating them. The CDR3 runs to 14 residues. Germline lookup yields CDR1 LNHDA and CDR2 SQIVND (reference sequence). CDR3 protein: CASSIRDTNQPQHF. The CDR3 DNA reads TGTGCCAGTAGTATAAGGGACACTAATCAGCCCCAGCATTTT.

CDR3 DNA: TGCGCCAGCCGGGACTCTGAGGTGGGGACGGAGACCCAGTACTTC. It specifies CASRDSEVGTETQYF. The rearrangement links TRBV10-2 to TRBJ2-5, with TRBD2 as a possible D gene (6 bases). The CDR3 covers 15 residues. Trimming removed 8 bases from V and 5 bases from J, with 21 bases in between. Germline values: CDR1 WSHSY, CDR2 SAAADI.

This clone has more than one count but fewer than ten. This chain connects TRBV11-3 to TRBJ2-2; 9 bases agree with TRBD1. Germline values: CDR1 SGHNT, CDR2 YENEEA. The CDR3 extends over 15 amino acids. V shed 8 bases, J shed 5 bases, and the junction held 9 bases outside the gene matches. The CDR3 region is CASGLQGAGTGELFF. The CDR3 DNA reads TGTGCCAGCGGATTACAGGGGGCTGGAACCGGGGAGCTGTTTTTT.

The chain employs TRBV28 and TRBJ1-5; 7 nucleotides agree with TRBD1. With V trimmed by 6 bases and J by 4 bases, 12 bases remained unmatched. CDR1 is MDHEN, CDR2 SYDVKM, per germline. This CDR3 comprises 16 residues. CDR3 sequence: CASRVTGKMWNQPQHF. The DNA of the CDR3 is TGTGCCAGCAGGGTGACAGGGAAAATGTGGAATCAGCCCCAGCATTTT.

DNA of the CDR3: TGTGCCAGCAGCGATGCGGGGACTAGTGACTACGAGCAGTACTTC. This encodes CASSDAGTSDYEQYF. The V call is TRBV6-8, the J call TRBJ2-7; 8 positions agree with TRBD2. Germline CDR1 is MNHGY and CDR2 is SAAAGT. The CDR3 loop spans 15 amino acids. The trim removed 6 bases at V and 3 bases at J, leaving 10 bases unmatched.

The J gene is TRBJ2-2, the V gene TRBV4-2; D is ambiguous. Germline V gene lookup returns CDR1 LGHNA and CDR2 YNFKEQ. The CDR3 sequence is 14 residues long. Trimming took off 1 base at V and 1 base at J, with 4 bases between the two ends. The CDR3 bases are TGTGCCAGCAGCCAAGGACTGAACACCGGGGAGCTGTTTTTT. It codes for CASSQGLNTGELFF.

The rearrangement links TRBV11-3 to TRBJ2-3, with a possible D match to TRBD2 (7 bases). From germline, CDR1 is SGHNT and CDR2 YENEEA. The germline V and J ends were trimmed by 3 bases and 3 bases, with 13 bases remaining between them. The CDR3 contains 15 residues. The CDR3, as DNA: TGTGCCAGCAGCTTGGGAGGGGGAGGGACAGATACGCAGTATTTT. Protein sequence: CASSLGGGGTDTQYF. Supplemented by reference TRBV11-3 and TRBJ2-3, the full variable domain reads EAGVVQSPRYKIIEKKQPVAFWCNPISGHNTLYWYLQNLGQGPELLIRYENEEAVDDSQLPKDRFSAERLKGVDSTLKIQPAELGDSAVYLCASSLGGGGTDTQYFGPGTRLTVL.

CDR3 DNA: TGCGCCAGCAGCCAAGATTGGGGACTAGCTAACTACGAGCAGTACTTC. This encodes CASSQDWGLANYEQYF. The chain has TRBV4-3 and TRBJ2-7; 9 bases line up with TRBD2. V shed 0 bases and J 3 bases; nucleotides not matched to a gene: 6. The CDR3 is 16 residues long. CDR1 LGHNA and CDR2 YSLEER come from the germline V gene.